The entry that follows covers one TCR beta chain sequence. The antigen is unknown. Reverse transcription of 0.5 to 1 ug RNA was performed with random hexamers. An immunoSEQ multiplex PCR amplified TCR beta CDR3 over 54 Vbeta and 13 Jbeta. TCRdb reanalysed the immunoSEQ multiplex PCR reads using MiXCR and keeps one entry per CDR3 protein. This sample has about 210,000 distinct CDR3 sequences, with 95% found just once. The sample originates from a study of CD8 T cells in Susac syndrome. Study-level points and caveats: Regarding the TCR sequencing and HLA analysis, the study admitted that a relatively small number of individuals were involved.

The CDR3 is made up of 15 amino acids. CDR1 SGDLS and CDR2 YYNGEE come from the germline V gene. Trimming cost V 0 bases and J 4 bases, with 13 bases left between them. The sample consisted of CD4+ T cells from PBMCs. This sequence was found in a human donor with multiple sclerosis. The V call is TRBV9, the J call TRBJ1-2, with no clear D. CDR3 in amino acids: CASSVDLGSFYGYTF. The CDR3 DNA reads as TGTGCCAGCAGCGTAGACCTGGGGTCCTTCTATGGCTACACCTTC.